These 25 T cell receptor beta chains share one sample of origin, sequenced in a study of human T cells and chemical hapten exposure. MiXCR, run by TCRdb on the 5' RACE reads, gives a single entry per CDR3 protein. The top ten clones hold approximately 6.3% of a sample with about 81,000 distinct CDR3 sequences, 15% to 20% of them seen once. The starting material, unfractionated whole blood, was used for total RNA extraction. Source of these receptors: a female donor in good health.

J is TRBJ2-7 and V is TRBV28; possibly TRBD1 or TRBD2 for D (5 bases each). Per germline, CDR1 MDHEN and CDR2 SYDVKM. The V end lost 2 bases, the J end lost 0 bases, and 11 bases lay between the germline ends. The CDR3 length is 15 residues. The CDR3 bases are TGTGCCAGCAGTTTAGGGCAGGGACCCTCCTACGAGCAGTACTTC. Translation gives CASSLGQGPSYEQYF.

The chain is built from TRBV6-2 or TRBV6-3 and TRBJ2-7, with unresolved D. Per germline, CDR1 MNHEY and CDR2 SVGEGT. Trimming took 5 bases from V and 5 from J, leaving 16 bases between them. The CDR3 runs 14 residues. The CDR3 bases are TGTGCCAGCAGTCCACGATGGATAGAGGACGAGCAGTACTTC. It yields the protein CASSPRWIEDEQYF.

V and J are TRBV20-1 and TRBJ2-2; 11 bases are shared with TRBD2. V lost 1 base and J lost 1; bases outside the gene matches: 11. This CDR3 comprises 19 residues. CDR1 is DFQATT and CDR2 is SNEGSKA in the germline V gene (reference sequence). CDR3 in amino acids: CSARGFRLAGGGNTGELFF. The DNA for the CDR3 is TGCAGTGCTAGAGGGTTCCGGCTAGCGGGAGGAGGGAACACCGGGGAGCTGTTTTTT.

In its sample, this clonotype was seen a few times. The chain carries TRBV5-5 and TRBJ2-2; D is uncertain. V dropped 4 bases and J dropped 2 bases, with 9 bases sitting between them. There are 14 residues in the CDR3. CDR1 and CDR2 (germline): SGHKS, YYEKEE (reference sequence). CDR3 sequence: CASSLNYNTGELFF. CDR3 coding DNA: TGTGCCAGCAGCCTGAATTACAACACCGGGGAGCTGTTTTTT. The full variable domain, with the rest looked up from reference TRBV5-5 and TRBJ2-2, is DAGVTQSPTHLIKTRGQQVTLRCSPISGHKSVSWYQQVLGQGPQFIFQYYEKEERGRGNFPDRFSARQFPNYSSELNVNALLLGDSALYLCASSLNYNTGELFFGEGSRLTVL.

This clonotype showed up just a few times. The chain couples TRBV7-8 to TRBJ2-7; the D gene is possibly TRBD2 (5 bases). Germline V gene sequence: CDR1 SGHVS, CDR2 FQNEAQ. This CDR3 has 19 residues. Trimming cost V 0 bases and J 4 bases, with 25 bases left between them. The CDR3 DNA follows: TGTGCCAGCAGCTTAGCTTCTTTATCGTTTGCGGGCCCCAGGTACGAGCAGTACTTC. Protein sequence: CASSLASLSFAGPRYEQYF. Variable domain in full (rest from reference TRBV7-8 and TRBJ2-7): GAGVSQSPRYKVAKRGQDVALRCDPISGHVSLFWYQQALGQGPEFLTYFQNEAQLDKSGLPSDRFFAERPEGSVSTLKIQRTQQEDSAVYLCASSLASLSFAGPRYEQYFGPGTRLTVT.

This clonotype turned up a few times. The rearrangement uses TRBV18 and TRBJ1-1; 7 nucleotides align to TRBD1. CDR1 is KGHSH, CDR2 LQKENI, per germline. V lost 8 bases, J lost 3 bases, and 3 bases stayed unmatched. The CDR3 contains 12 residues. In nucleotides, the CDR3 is TGTGCCAGCAAGGACAGGTACACTGAAGCTTTCTTT. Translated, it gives CASKDRYTEAFF.

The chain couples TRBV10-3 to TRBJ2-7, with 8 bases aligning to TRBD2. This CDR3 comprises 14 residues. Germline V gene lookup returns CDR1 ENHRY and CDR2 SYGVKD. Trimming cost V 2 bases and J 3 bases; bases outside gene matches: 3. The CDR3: CAISEAGGDYEQYF. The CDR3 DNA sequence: TGTGCCATCAGTGAGGCGGGGGGCGACTACGAGCAGTACTTC.

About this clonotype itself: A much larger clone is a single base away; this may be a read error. The CDR3 region is CASSLESATNTEAFF. The CDR3 nucleotides are TGTGCCAGCAGTTTAGAGTCTGCAACGAACACTGAAGCTTTCTTT. The V gene is TRBV12-3 or TRBV12-4, the J gene TRBJ1-1, with no clear D. V was clipped by 1 base and J by 1 base, with 10 bases between them. This CDR3 spans 15 amino acids.

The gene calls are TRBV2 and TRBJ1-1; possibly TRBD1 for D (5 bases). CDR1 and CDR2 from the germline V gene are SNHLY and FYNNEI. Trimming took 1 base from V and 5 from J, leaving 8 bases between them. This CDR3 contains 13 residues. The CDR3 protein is CASSEDGGTEAFF. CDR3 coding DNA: TGTGCCAGCAGTGAAGATGGGGGGACTGAAGCTTTCTTT.

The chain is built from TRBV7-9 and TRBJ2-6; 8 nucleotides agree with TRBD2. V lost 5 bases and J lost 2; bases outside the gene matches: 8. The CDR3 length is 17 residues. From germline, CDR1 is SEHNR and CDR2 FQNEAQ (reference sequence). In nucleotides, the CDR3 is TGTGCCAGCAGCCCCTCCCGGGGGGGGACTGGGGCCAACGTCCTGACTTTC. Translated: CASSPSRGGTGANVLTF.

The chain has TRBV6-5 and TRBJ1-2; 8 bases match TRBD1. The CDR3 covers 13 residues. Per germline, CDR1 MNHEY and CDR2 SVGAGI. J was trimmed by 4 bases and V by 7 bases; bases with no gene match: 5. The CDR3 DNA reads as TGTGCCAGCAACCCAGGGGGCCCCTATGGCTACACCTTC. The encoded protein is CASNPGGPYGYTF.

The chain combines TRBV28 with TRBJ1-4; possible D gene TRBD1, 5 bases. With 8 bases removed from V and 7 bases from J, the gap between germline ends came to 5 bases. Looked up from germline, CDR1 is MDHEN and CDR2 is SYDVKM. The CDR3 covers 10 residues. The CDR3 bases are TGTGCCAGCGGGGGTGAAAAACTGTTTTTT. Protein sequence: CASGGEKLFF. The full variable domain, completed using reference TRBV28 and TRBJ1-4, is DVKVTQSSRYLVKRTGEKVFLECVQDMDHENMFWYRQDPGLGLRLIYFSYDVKMKEKGDIPEGYSVSREKKERFSLILESASTNQTSMYLCASGGEKLFFGSGTQLSVL.

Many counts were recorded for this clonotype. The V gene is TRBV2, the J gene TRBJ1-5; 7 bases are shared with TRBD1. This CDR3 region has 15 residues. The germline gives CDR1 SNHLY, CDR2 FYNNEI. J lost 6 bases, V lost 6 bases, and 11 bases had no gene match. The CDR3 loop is CASSPDSSGGQPQHF. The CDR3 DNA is TGTGCCAGCAGCCCGGACAGCTCAGGGGGTCAGCCCCAGCATTTT.

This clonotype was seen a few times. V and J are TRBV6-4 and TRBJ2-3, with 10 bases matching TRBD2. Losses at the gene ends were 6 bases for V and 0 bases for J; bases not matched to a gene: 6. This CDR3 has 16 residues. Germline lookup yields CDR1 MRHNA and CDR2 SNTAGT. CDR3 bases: TGTGCCAGCAGCCACCTAGCGGGGGCCAGCACAGATACGCAGTATTTT. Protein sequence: CASSHLAGASTDTQYF.

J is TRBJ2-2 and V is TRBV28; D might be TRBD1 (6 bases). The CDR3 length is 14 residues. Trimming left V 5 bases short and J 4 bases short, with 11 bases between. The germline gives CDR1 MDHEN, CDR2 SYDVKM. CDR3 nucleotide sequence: TGTGCCAGCAGTAACAGGGAACCCACCGGGGAGCTGTTTTTT. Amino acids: CASSNREPTGELFF.

The CDR3 DNA reads as TGTGCCAGCAGTTTACCCTGGCGGACTCTTACCGAGCAGTACTTC. The encoded protein is CASSLPWRTLTEQYF. The V call is TRBV28, the J call TRBJ2-7, with D maybe TRBD2 (5 bases). Trimming pared 2 bases from V and 6 bases from J, leaving 17 bases between. The CDR3 runs 15 residues. Germline V lookup: CDR1 MDHEN, CDR2 SYDVKM. The full variable domain, rest sourced from reference TRBV28 and TRBJ2-7, is DVKVTQSSRYLVKRTGEKVFLECVQDMDHENMFWYRQDPGLGLRLIYFSYDVKMKEKGDIPEGYSVSREKKERFSLILESASTNQTSMYLCASSLPWRTLTEQYFGPGTRLTVT.

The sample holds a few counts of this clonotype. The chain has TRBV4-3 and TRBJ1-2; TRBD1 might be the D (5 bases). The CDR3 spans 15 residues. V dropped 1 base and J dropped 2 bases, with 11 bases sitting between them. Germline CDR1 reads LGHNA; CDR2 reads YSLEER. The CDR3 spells CASSQARQLNYGYTF. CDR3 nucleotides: TGCGCCAGCAGCCAAGCACGACAGCTAAACTATGGCTACACCTTC.

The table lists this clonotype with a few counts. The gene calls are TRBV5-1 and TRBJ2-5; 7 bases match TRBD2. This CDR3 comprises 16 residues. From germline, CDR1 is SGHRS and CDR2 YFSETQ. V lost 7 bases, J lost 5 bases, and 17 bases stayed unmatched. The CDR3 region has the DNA TGCGCCAGCTATTTGAGCGGGACCGCGGCGGGCGAGACCCAGTACTTC. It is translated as CASYLSGTAAGETQYF.

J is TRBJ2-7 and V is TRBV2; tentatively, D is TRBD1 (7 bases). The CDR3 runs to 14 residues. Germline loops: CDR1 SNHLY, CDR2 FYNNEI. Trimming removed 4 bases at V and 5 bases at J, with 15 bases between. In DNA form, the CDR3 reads TGTGCCAGCAGTGCAAGACAGGGACTCGACGAGCAGTACTTC. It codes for CASSARQGLDEQYF.

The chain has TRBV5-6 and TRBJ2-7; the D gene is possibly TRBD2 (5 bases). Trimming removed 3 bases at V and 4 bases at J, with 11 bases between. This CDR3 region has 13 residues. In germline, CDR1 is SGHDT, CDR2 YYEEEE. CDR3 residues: CASSSPTGYEQYF. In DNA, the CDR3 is TGTGCCAGCAGCTCCCCGACGGGGTACGAGCAGTACTTC. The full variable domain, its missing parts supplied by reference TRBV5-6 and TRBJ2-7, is DAGVTQSPTHLIKTRGQQVTLRCSPKSGHDTVSWYQQALGQGPQFIFQYYEEEERQRGNFPDRFSGHQFPNYSSELNVNALLLGDSALYLCASSSPTGYEQYFGPGTRLTVT.

The CDR3 DNA reads TGTGCCAGCAGCTTTTCCCGGGACAGGGAATGGAACACTGAAGCTTTCTTT. This codes for CASSFSRDREWNTEAFF. The chain recombines TRBV5-6 with TRBJ1-1; 9 bases line up with TRBD1. Unmatched junction bases numbered 9, after V lost 2 bases and J lost 1 base. The CDR3 consists of 17 residues. The V gene's germline CDR1 is SGHDT and CDR2 YYEEEE.

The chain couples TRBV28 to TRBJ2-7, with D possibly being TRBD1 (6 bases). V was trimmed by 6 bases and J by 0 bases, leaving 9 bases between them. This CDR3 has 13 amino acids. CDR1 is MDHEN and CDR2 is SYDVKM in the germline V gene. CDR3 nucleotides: TGTGCCAGCAGGGACAGAACCTCCTACGAGCAGTACTTC. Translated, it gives CASRDRTSYEQYF.

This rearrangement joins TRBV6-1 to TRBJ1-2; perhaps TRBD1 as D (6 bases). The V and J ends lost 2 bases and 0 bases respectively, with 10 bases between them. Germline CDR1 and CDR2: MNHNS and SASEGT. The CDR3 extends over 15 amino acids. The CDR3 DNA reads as TGTGCCAGCAGTGAATATCACAGGGCTAACTATGGCTACACCTTC. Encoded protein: CASSEYHRANYGYTF.

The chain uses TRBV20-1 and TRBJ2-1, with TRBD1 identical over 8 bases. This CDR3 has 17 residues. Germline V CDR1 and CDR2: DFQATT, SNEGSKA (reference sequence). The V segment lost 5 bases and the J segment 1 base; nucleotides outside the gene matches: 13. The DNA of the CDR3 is TGCAGTGCTCCGGACAGGGTGGGGAGCAGGTCCTACAATGAGCAGTTCTTC. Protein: CSAPDRVGSRSYNEQFF.

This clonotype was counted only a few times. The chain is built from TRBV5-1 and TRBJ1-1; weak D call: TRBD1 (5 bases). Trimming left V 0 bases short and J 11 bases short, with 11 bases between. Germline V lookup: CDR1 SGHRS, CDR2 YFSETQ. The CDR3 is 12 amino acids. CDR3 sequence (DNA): TGCGCCAGCAGCTTGGTGGGGGGTATGGCTTTCTTT. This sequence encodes CASSLVGGMAFF.